The clone carrying this T cell receptor beta chain was seen only a few times. RNA extraction and reverse transcription yielded cDNA as sequencing template. Repertoires were generated with immunoSEQ multiplex PCR, while TCRdb's copy carries only in-frame clones and drops some. The sample consists of 100,000 to 150,000 clones, roughly 58% of them appearing once. This sample is part of a study of CD8+ T cells in alopecia areata. Germline CDR1 ENHRY, CDR2 SYGVKD. This CDR3 region has 17 residues. The ends were cut back, 9 bases at V and 3 bases at J, with 26 bases in the middle. Sequenced here: CD4+ T cells sorted from blood, sampled at week 0. V and J are TRBV10-3 and TRBJ1-1; D gene unclear. The sequence came from a human donor with alopecia areata. For the CDR3, the DNA is TGTGCCATATCAGGCTCCGTCACAAGGGTGCCCTACACTGAAGCTTTCTTT. This translates into CAISGSVTRVPYTEAFF.